The sequence of this T cell receptor beta chain was determined in a study of molecular identifiers for immune sequencing clone quantification. The CDR3 extends over 17 amino acids. Germline V CDR1 and CDR2: LGHDT, YNNKEL (reference sequence). Trimming took off 6 bases at V and 0 bases at J, with 18 bases between the two ends. TCRdb re-called the PCR reads with MiXCR, one entry per CDR3 protein. The sample yields approximately 500,000 distinct CDR3 sequences, roughly 23% seen once. The TCR originated in a human donor in good health. Some libraries in this study had Jurkat cell RNA spiked in. The sequenced sample consisted of naive CD8+ T cells from blood, with Jurkat cell RNA spiked in. Subset indicated: FACS-sorted CD8+CD4-CCR7+CD45RA+ naive T cells. The V call is TRBV3-1, the J call TRBJ1-3, with D perhaps TRBD1 (6 bases). This CDR3 reads CASRHTRGGSSGNTIYF. The CDR3 DNA reads TGTGCCAGCAGACATACCCGCGGGGGCAGCTCTGGAAACACCATATATTTT.